This entry lists 3 T cell receptor beta chains sequenced from one sample in a study of T cells in Graves' hyperthyroidism and ophthalmopathy. Amplified regions were TCR beta CDR3 sequences from RNA transcripts. TCR CDR3 regions were first amplified by RT-PCR with HTBI primers. MiXCR was run by TCRdb on the multiplex PCR reads, yielding one entry per CDR3 protein. The table shows some 300,000 distinct CDR3 sequences, with around a fifth occurring only once. Sequencing input: blood. These receptors originate from a man between 50 and 59 years old with Graves' ophthalmopathy.

This clonotype was seen repeatedly, ten times or more. J is TRBJ2-4 and V is TRBV2; maybe TRBD2 (6 bases). The V end was cut by 4 bases, the J end by 3 bases, with 16 bases between. The germline CDR1 and CDR2 sequences are SNHLY and FYNNEI. The CDR3 totals 16 residues. The CDR3 protein is CASSVERALGKNIQYF. The DNA for the CDR3 is TGTGCCAGCAGTGTGGAGCGGGCCCTAGGCAAAAACATTCAGTACTTC.

This clonotype was counted between two and nine times. The rearrangement joins TRBV7-6 to TRBJ2-6; no firm D call. This CDR3 has 16 residues. Trimming removed 4 bases from V and 0 bases from J, with 10 bases in between. Germline values: CDR1 SGHVS, CDR2 FNYEAQ. CDR3 sequence reads: CASSSGRSSGANVLTF. CDR3 DNA sequence: TGTGCCAGCAGCTCAGGACGGTCCTCTGGGGCCAACGTCCTGACTTTC.

The rearrangement joins TRBV2 to TRBJ2-5; D gene unclear. The CDR3 contains 15 residues. In germline, CDR1 is SNHLY, CDR2 FYNNEI. Trimming took 4 bases from V and 1 from J, leaving 13 bases between them. For the CDR3, the DNA is TGTGCCAGCAGTGGCCGGGCGTGGGGCCAAGAGACCCAGTACTTC. This gives the protein CASSGRAWGQETQYF.